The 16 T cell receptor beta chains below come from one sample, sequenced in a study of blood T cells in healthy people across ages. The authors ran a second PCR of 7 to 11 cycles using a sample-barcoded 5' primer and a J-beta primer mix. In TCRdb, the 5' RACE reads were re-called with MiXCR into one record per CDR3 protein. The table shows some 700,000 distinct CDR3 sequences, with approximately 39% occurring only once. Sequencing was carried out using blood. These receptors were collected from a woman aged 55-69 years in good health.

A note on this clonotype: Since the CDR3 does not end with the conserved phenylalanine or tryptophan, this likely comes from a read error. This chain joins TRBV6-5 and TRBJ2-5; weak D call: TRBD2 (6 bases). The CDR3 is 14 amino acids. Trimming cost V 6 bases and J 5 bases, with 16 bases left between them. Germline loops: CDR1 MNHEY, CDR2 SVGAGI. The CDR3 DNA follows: TGTGCCAGCAGCCTCGAGGGGAGCGGGGAGACCCAGTACTAC. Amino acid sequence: CASSLEGSGETQYY.

This CDR3 reads CASSPPLSGRVKTQYF. CDR3 DNA: TGTGCCAGCAGCCCGCCGCTGAGCGGCCGGGTAAAGACCCAGTACTTC. The V call is TRBV7-2, the J call TRBJ2-7; a possible D gene is TRBD2 (5 bases). Judging by the DNA end, TRBJ2-5 fits better; the J call may be wrong. The CDR3 consists of 16 residues. The germline CDR1 and CDR2 sequences are SGHTA and FQGNSA.

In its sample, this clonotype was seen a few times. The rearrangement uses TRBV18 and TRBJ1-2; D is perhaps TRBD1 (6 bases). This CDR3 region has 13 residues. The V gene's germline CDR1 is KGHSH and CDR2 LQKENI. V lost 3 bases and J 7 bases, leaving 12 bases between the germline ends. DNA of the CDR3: TGTGCCAGCTCACCGCCCGCCAGGGGTGGCTACACCTTC. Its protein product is CASSPPARGGYTF.

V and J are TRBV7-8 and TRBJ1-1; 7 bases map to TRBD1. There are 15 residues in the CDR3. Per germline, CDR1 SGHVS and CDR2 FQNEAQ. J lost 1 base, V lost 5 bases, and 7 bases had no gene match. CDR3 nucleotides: TGTGCCAGCAGCATAGACAGGGCGGGGAACACTGAAGCTTTCTTT. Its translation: CASSIDRAGNTEAFF.

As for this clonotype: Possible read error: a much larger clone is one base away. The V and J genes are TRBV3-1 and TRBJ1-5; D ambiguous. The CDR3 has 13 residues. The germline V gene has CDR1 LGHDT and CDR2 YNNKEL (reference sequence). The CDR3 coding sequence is TGTGCCAGCAGACAAGACAGCAATCAGCCCCAGCATTTT. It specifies CASRQDSNQPQHF.

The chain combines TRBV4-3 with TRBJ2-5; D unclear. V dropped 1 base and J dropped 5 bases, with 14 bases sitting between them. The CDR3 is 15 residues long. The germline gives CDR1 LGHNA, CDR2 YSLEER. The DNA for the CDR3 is TGCGCCAGCAGCCAAGGCAAATCCAGGAAGGAGACCCAGTACTTC. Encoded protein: CASSQGKSRKETQYF.

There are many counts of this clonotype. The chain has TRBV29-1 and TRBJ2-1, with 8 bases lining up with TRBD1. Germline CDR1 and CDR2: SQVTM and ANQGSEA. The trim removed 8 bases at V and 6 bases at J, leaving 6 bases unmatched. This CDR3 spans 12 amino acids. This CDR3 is CSPDGQGNEQFF. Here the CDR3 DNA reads TGCAGCCCCGACGGACAGGGCAATGAGCAGTTCTTC.

The CDR3 here is CASSNSRTENIQYF. The CDR3 DNA is TGTGCCAGCAGCAATTCACGGACAGAAAACATTCAGTACTTC. This rearrangement joins TRBV21-1 to TRBJ2-4; the tabulated D call, TRBD1, remains unverified against the DNA. TRBV21-1 is assigned pseudogene status. CDR3 size: 14 residues.

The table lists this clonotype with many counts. CDR3 DNA: TGTGCCAGCAATCCCGGGACAGCCGAAAAACTGTTTTTT. Amino acids: CASNPGTAEKLFF. The J gene is TRBJ1-4, the V gene TRBV25-1; TRBD1 matches 7 bases. The J segment lost 8 bases and the V segment lost 7 bases, leaving 7 bases of the junction unmatched. Germline CDR1 and CDR2: MGHDK and SYGVNS. The CDR3 is made up of 13 amino acids.

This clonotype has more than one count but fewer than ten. The CDR3 sequence is CASSEGDLYGYTF. The CDR3 coding sequence is TGTGCCAGCAGTGAGGGAGACCTCTATGGCTACACCTTC. The rearrangement joins TRBV25-1 to TRBJ1-2, with unresolved D. Germline values: CDR1 MGHDK, CDR2 SYGVNS. Between the trimmed V and J ends, which lost 3 bases and 4 bases, there was a span of 9 bases. This CDR3 comprises 13 residues.

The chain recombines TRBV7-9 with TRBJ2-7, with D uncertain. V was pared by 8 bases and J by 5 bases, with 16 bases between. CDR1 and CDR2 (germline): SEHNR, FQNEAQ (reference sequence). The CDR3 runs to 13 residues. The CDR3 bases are TGTGCCAGCGGCAGCTCAAGGGTCGACGAGCAGTACTTC. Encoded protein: CASGSSRVDEQYF.

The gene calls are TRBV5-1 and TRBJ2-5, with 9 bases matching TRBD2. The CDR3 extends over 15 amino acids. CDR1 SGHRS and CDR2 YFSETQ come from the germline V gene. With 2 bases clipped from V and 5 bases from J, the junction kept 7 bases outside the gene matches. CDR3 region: CASSFGGRAEETQYF. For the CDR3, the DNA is TGCGCCAGCAGCTTTGGCGGGAGGGCCGAGGAGACCCAGTACTTC.

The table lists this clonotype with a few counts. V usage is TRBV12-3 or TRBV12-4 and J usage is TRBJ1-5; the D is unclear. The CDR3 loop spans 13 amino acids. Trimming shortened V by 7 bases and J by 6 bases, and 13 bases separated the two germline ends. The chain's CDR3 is CASNRAGGQPQHF. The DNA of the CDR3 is TGTGCCAGCAATCGGGCGGGAGGTCAGCCCCAGCATTTT.

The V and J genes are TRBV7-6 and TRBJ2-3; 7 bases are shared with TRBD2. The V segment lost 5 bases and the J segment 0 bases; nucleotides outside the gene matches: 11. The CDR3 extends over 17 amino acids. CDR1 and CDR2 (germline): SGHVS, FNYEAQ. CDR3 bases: TGTGCCAGCAGCCCGTTTGGCGGGGGAACTAGCACAGATACGCAGTATTTT. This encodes CASSPFGGGTSTDTQYF.

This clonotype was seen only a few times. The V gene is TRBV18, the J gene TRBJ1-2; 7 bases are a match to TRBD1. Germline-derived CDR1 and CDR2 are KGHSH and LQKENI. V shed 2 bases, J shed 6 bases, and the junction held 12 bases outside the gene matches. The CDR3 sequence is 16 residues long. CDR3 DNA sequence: TGTGCCAGCTCACCAATCGTTACCGCGAGGGGGCATGGCTACACCTTC. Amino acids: CASSPIVTARGHGYTF.

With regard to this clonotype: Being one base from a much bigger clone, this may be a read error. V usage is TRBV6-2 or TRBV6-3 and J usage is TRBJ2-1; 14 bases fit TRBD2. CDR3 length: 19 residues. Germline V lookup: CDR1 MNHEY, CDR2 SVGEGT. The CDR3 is CASISGTSGSSRSYDEQFF. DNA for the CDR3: TGTGCCAGCATCTCCGGGACTAGCGGGAGTTCGCGCTCCTACGATGAGCAGTTCTTC.